The clone carrying this TCR beta chain occurred a few times. The antigen is unknown. Generated by immunoSEQ multiplex PCR, the TCRdb table keeps only in-frame clones and is missing some. The table lists 9,500 to 12,000 clones, 60% of them singletons. This entry comes from a study of tumor-infiltrating lymphocytes in localized non-small cell lung cancer. The wider study: Patients included smokers and never-smokers with various histologies, some sampled after neoadjuvant chemotherapy. Study-wide results and caveats: Each assay used a separate piece of the same tissue. IM1 and IM2 tumors showed no difference in T-cell fraction. TCRbeta sequencing showed higher T cell infiltration in tumors than uninvolved lung.

V was shortened by 2 bases and J by 4 bases, with 5 bases between the two germline ends. The CDR3 sequence is 11 residues long. CDR1 and CDR2 (germline): SQVTM, ANQGSEA. The sequence came from a human donor with non-small cell lung cancer. This chain joins TRBV29-1 and TRBJ2-5; D is ambiguous. The sample consisted of uninvolved lung tissue not adjacent to the tumor. The CDR3 sequence is CSVENRETQYF. In DNA, the CDR3 is TGCAGCGTTGAAAACAGAGAGACCCAGTACTTC. Together with reference TRBV29-1 and TRBJ2-5, the CDR3 gives the full variable domain: SAVISQKPSRDICQRGTSLTIQCQVDSQVTMMFWYRQQPGQSLTLIATANQGSEATYESGFVIDKFPISRPNLTFSTLTVSNMSPEDSSIYLCSVENRETQYFGPGTRLLVL.